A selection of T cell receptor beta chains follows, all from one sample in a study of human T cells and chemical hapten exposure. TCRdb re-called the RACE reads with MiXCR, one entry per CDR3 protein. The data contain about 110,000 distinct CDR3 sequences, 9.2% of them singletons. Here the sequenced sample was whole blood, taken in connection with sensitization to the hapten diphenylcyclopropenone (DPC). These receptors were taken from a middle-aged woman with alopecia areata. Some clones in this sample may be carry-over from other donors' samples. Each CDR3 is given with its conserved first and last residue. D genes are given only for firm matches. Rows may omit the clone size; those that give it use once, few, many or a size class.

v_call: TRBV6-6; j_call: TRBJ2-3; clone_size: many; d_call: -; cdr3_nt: TGTGCCAGCAGTTTCCGCCTTAATCCTAGCACAGATACGCAGTATTTT; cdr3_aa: CASSFRLNPSTDTQYF
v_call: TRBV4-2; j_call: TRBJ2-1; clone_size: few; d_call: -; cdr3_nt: TGTGCCAGCAGCCAAGGGGGGATGTACAATGAGCAGTTCTTC; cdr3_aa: CASSQGGMYNEQFF
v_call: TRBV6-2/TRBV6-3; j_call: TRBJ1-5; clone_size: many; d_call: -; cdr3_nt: TGTGCCAGCAGTTACTGGCAGGGAAATCAGCCCCAGCATTTT; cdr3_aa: CASSYWQGNQPQHF
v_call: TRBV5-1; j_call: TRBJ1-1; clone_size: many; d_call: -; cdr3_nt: TGCGCCAGCAGCCCGGGCCGGGGCACTGAGGGAGCTTTCTTT; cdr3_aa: CASSPGRGTEGAFF
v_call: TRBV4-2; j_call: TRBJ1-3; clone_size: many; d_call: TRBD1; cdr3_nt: TGTGCCAGCAGCCTAACCCGGACAGGCGGAAACACCATATATTTT; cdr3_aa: CASSLTRTGGNTIYF
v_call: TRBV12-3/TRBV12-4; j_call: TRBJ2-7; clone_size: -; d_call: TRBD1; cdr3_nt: TGTGCCAGCAGTTTCGTAGTGGGGACAGGGGCGTCCTACGAGCAGTACTTC; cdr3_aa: CASSFVVGTGASYEQYF
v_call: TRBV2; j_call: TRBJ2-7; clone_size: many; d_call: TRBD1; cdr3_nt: TGTGCCAGCAGGGGCGGGACAGGCGGATACGAGCAGTACTTC; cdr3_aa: CASRGGTGGYEQYF
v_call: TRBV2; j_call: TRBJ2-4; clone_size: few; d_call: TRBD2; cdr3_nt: TGTGCCAGCAGTGCCTCCAGCGGGGTTGAAAACATTCAGTACTTC; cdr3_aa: CASSASSGVENIQYF
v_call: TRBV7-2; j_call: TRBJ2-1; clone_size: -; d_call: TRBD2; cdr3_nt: TGTGCCAGCAGCATCGGACTAGCTGTGAATGAGCAGTTCTTC; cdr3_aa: CASSIGLAVNEQFF
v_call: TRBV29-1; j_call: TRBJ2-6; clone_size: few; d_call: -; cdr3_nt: TGCAGCGTTGAAGGCCACTCTGGGGCCAACGTCCTGACTTTC; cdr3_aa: CSVEGHSGANVLTF
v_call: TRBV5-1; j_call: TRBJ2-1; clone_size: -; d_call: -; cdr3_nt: TGCGCCAGCAGCTCGCAAGGGGGTATCAATGAGCAGTTCTTC; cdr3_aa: CASSSQGGINEQFF
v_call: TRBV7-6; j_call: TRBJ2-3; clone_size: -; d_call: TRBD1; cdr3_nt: TGTGCCAGCAGACCAGGACAGGGGGCCACAGATACGCAGTATTTT; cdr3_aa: CASRPGQGATDTQYF
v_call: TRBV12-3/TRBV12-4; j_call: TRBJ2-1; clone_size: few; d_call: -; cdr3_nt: TGTGCCAGCAGTTGGGGGGGCGGGACCAATGAGCAGTTCTTC; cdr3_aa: CASSWGGGTNEQFF
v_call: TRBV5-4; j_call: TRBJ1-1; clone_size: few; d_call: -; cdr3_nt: TGTGCCAGCAGCGTCGGACAGATCAACACTGAAGCTTTCTTT; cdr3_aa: CASSVGQINTEAFF
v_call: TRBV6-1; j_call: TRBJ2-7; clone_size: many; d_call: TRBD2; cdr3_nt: TGTGCCAGCAGTGGGGGACTAGCGGGGGCCCCATCCTACGAGCAGTACTTC; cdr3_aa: CASSGGLAGAPSYEQYF
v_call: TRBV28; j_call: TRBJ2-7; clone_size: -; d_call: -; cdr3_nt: TGTGCCAGCTCAGTTGGCGGGCCGCTGTCCTACGAGCAGTACTTC; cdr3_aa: CASSVGGPLSYEQYF
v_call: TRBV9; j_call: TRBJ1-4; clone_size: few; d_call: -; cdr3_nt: TGTGCCAGCAGCTCAAATGATGTAGGCGAAAAACTGTTTTTT; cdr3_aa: CASSSNDVGEKLFF
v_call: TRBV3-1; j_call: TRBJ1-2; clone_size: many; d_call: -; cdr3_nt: TGTGCCAGCAGCCAAGAGGGGCCTAGGTATGGCTACACCTTC; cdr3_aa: CASSQEGPRYGYTF
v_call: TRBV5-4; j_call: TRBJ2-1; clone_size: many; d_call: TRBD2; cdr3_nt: TGTGCCAGCTGCTCGAAGGCGGGGGGGCGTTGTGAGCAGTTCTTC; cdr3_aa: CASCSKAGGRCEQFF
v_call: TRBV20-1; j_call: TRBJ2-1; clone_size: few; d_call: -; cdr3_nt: TGCAGTGCTAGAGCTGGCCACGGCAATGAGCAGTTCTTC; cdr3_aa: CSARAGHGNEQFF
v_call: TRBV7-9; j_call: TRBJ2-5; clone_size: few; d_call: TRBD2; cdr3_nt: TGTGCCAGCAGCCCAATTGGGGGGGATTCGTCCAAGAGCGACCAGTACTTC; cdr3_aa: CASSPIGGDSSKSDQYF
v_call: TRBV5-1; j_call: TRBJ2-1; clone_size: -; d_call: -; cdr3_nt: TGCGCCAGCAGCTTGGGGGTTACAGGGTACAATGAGCAGTTCTTC; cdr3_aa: CASSLGVTGYNEQFF
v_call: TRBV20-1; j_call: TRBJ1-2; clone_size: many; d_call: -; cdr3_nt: TGCAGTGTAAGGCCTCAGGGCAACTATGGCTACACCTTC; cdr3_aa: CSVRPQGNYGYTF
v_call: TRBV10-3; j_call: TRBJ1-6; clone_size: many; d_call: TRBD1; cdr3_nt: TGTGCCATCCGCGCCGGGACAGGGGAGTCACCCCTCCACTTT; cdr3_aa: CAIRAGTGESPLHF
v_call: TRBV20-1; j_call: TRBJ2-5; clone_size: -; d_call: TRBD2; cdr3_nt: TGCAGTGTGGGGAGGGCTGGGGAGACCCAGTACTTC; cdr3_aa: CSVGRAGETQYF
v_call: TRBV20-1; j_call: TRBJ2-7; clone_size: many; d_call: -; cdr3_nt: TGCAGTGCTAGTAAGGGACGAATCTACGAGCAGTACTTC; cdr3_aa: CSASKGRIYEQYF
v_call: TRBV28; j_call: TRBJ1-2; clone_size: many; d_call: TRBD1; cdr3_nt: TGTGCCAGCACCGACAGGGCGTCTGGCTACACCTTC; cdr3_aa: CASTDRASGYTF
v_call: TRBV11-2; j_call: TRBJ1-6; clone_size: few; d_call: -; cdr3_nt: TGTGCCAGCAGCTTAGGGGCCAGGGACAATTCACCCCTCCACTTT; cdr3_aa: CASSLGARDNSPLHF
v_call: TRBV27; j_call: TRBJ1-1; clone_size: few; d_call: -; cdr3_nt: TGTGCCAGCAGTTTCGGTGGGGCAATCACTGAAGCTTTCTTT; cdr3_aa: CASSFGGAITEAFF
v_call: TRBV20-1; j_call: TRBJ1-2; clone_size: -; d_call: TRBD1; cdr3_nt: TGCACCGCAGACAGGGTAGCTAACTATGGCTACACCTTC; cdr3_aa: CTADRVANYGYTF
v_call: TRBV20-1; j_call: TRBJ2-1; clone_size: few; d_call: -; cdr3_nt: TGCAGTGCCGCGGTGGACAGCTGGAATGAGCAGTTCTTC; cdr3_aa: CSAAVDSWNEQFF
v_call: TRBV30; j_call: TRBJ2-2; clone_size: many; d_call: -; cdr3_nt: TGTGCCTGGAGTTCTCAGGGGACCGGGGAGCTGTTTTTT; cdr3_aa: CAWSSQGTGELFF
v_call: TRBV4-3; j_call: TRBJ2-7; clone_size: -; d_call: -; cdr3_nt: TGCGCCAGCAGCCAAGTGGGGGAAGGAGCCTACGAGCAGTACTTC; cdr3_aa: CASSQVGEGAYEQYF
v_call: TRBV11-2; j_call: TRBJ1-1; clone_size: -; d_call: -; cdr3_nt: TGTGCCAGCGGACAGATGAACACTGAAGCTTTCTTT; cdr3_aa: CASGQMNTEAFF
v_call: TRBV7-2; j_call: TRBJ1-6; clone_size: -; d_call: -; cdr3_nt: TGTGCCAGCGGACAGAATCAGCTTAATTCACCCCTCCACTTT; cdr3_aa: CASGQNQLNSPLHF
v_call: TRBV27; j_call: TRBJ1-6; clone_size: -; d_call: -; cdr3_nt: TGTGCCAGCAGGCAGACCAATTCACCCCTCCACTTT; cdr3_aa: CASRQTNSPLHF
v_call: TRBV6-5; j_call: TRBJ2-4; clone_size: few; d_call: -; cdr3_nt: TGTGCCAGCAGTTATACACAGGGAGCAGGAGGCAAAAACATTCAGTACTTC; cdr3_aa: CASSYTQGAGGKNIQYF
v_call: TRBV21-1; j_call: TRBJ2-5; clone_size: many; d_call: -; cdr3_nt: TGTGCCAGCAGCATTAGCGGGGGGGCCCCCCAAGAGACCCAGTACTTC; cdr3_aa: CASSISGGAPQETQYF
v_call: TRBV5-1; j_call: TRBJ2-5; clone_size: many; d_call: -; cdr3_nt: TGTGCCAGCAGCTTCCAAGAGACCCAGTACTTC; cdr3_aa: CASSFQETQYF
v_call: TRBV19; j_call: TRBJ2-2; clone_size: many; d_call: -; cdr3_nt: TGTGCCACCGCCGATCCCGGGGGTAGGAGGCCCGGGGAGCTGTTTTTT; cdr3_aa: CATADPGGRRPGELFF
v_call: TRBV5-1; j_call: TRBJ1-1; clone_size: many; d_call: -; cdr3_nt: TGCGCCAGCAGCTTGTCGGGGGCTAGAGCTGAAGCTTTCTTT; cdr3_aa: CASSLSGARAEAFF
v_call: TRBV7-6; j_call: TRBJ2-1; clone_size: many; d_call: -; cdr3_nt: TGTGCCAGCAGCTTACTTGAAGCCCAGCGGTTAAGCTCCTACAATGAGCAGTTCTTC; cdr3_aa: CASSLLEAQRLSSYNEQFF
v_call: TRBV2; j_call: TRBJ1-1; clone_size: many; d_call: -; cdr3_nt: TGTGCCAGCAGTGAAGGGACCCCTCCCACTGAAGCTTTCTTT; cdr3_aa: CASSEGTPPTEAFF
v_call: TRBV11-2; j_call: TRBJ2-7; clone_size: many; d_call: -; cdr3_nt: TGTGCCAGCAGCCCAGCCCTTACACAGTACGAGCAGTACTTC; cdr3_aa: CASSPALTQYEQYF
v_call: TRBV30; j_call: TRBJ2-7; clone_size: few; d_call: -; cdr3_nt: TGTGCCTGGAGTGTAATTGGAGGGAGATACGAGCAGTACTTC; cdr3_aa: CAWSVIGGRYEQYF
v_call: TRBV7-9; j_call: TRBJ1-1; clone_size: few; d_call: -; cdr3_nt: TGTGCCAGCAGCTTCTCGACTACTGAAGCTTTCTTT; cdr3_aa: CASSFSTTEAFF
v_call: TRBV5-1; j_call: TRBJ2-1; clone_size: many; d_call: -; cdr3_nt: TGCGCCAGCAGCTTGGTGGTCTCTTTGCGGAGCTCCTACAATGAGCAGTTCTTC; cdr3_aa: CASSLVVSLRSSYNEQFF
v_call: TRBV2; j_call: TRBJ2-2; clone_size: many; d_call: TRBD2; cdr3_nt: TGTGCCAGCCGGTCTAGCGGGGGGCCCGGGGAGCTGTTTTTT; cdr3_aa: CASRSSGGPGELFF
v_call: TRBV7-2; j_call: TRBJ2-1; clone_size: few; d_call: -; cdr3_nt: TGTGCCAGCAGCTTAGTCTCGAGCTCCTACAATGAGCAGTTCTTC; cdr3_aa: CASSLVSSSYNEQFF
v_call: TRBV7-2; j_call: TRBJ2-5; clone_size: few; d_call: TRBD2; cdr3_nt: TGTGCCAGCAGCATGTCCCTCCTAGCGGGGGACCCTCAAGAGACCCAGTACTTC; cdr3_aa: CASSMSLLAGDPQETQYF
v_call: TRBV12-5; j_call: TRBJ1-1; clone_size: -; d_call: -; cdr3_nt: TGTGCTAGTGGTTTGAATTCCCTAGGGGCTGAAGCTTTCTTT; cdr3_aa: CASGLNSLGAEAFF
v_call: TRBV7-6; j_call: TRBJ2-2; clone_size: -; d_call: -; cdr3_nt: TGTGCCAGCAGCGCTCAGCTCACCGGGGAGCTGTTTTTT; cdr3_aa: CASSAQLTGELFF
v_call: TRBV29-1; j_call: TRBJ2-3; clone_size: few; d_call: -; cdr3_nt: TGCAGCGTTGGTGGAGGCACAGATACGCAGTATTTT; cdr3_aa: CSVGGGTDTQYF
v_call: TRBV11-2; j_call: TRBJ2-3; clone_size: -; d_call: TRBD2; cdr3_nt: TGTGGCAGCAGCTCCGTGCCGGGACTAGCCACGGATACGCAGTATTTT; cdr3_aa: CGSSSVPGLATDTQYF
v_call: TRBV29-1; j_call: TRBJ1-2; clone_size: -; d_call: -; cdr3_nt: TGCAGCGAGCGTGGCTACACCTTC; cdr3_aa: CSERGYTF
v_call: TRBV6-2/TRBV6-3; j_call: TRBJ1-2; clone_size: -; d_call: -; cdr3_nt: TGTGCCAGCAGTTACTACACAGGGACGGACTATGGCTACACCTTC; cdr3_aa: CASSYYTGTDYGYTF
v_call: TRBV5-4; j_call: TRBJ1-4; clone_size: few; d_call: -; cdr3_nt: TGTGCCAGCAGCTCCGCGGACGGGGGGGAAAAACTGTTTTTT; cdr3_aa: CASSSADGGEKLFF
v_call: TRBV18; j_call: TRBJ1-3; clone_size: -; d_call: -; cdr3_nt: TGTGCCAGCTCACCAAGAAGTCCGGTCTCTGGAAACACCATATATTTT; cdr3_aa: CASSPRSPVSGNTIYF
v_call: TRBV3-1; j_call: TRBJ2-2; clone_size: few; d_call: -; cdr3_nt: TGTGCCAGCAGCCAGCCGGGACCACTAAACACCGGGGAGCTGTTTTTT; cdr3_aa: CASSQPGPLNTGELFF